Shown below are 32 T cell receptor beta chains from a single sample sequenced in a study of shared clonotypes between healthy human individuals. Sequenced by immunoSEQ multiplex PCR; TCRdb stores in-frame clones only, minus some. Here the sample spans 2 million or so clones, roughly 96% being singletons. The sequencing input was naive CD4+ T cells sorted from blood. Stated subset: CD45RA+ positively selected. All receptors derive from a man aged 18 to 30 in good health.

The chain combines TRBV2 with TRBJ2-6; D unresolved. CDR1 and CDR2 from the germline V gene are SNHLY and FYNNEI. V lost 8 bases, J lost 0 bases, and 5 bases lay in between. The CDR3 runs 13 residues. The CDR3 DNA is TGTGCCAGCGCCTCCTCTGGGGCCAACGTCCTGACTTTC. This encodes CASASSGANVLTF.

The chain links TRBV6-1 to TRBJ1-5; D unresolved. Germline CDR1 and CDR2: MNHNS and SASEGT. CDR3 length equals 15 residues. Trimming took off 5 bases at V and 0 bases at J, with 11 bases between the two ends. The CDR3 protein is CASSMDLYSNQPQHF. The CDR3 DNA is TGTGCCAGCAGTATGGACCTATATAGCAATCAGCCCCAGCATTTT.

The chain employs TRBV1 and TRBJ2-4; TRBD1 reflects the table's D call only, with no check against the DNA. TRBV1 is tagged as a pseudogene. This CDR3 contains 17 residues. DNA of the CDR3: TGCACCAGCAGCAGGACCACAGGGGGCTATGCCAAAAACATTCAGTACTTC. It yields the protein CTSSRTTGGYAKNIQYF.

The rearrangement joins TRBV4-3 to TRBJ2-2, with 16 bases that match TRBD2. The CDR3 contains 19 residues. The V gene end was trimmed by 0 bases and the J gene end by 6 bases; junction bases not matched to a gene: 7. The germline gives CDR1 LGHNA, CDR2 YSLEER. CDR3 region: CASSQDQGLAGGTPGELFF. The DNA for the CDR3 is TGCGCCAGCAGCCAAGATCAGGGACTAGCGGGAGGGACCCCCGGGGAGCTGTTTTTT.

In the case of this clone: The sample contains more than one DNA sequence encoding this CDR3. This sequence joins TRBV10-3 and TRBJ2-5; D is possibly TRBD1 (6 bases). Germline values: CDR1 ENHRY, CDR2 SYGVKD. V gave up 0 bases and J gave up 2 bases, with 7 bases separating them. The CDR3 is 14 residues long. DNA of the CDR3: TGTGCCATCAGTGAGTCCGGACAGCAAGAGACCCAGTACTTC. Translating it yields CAISESGQQETQYF.

This chain connects TRBV5-5 to TRBJ1-5, with D perhaps matching TRBD1 (5 bases). The CDR3 spans 14 residues. The germline V gene has CDR1 SGHKS and CDR2 YYEKEE (reference sequence). V shed 0 bases and J shed 5 bases, with 9 bases lying between them. CDR3 in amino acids: CASSLGGGDQPQHF. The CDR3 DNA sequence: TGTGCCAGCAGCTTGGGAGGAGGGGATCAGCCCCAGCATTTT.

This chain links TRBV27 with TRBJ2-1, with 8 bases lining up with TRBD2. The CDR3 is 16 amino acids. The J segment lost 0 bases and the V segment lost 3 bases, leaving 4 bases of the junction unmatched. Germline loops: CDR1 MNHEY, CDR2 SMNVEV (reference sequence). The CDR3 DNA reads TGTGCCAGCAGTTTCGCAAGCGGGAGCTCCTACAATGAGCAGTTCTTC. Protein: CASSFASGSSYNEQFF.

V usage is TRBV7-2 and J usage is TRBJ1-2; D is possibly TRBD1 (6 bases). The V gene lost 2 bases and the J gene lost 4 bases, with 17 bases spanning the gap. CDR3 length equals 16 residues. Germline CDR1 SGHTA, CDR2 FQGNSA. In DNA form, the CDR3 reads TGTGCCAGCAGCTTATCCGCTTTTCAGGGGATCTATGGCTACACCTTC. It codes for CASSLSAFQGIYGYTF.

V usage is TRBV2 and J usage is TRBJ2-1, with D possibly TRBD2 on 6 matching bases. V dropped 3 bases and J dropped 7 bases, with 13 bases sitting between them. The CDR3 contains 14 residues. Germline V lookup: CDR1 SNHLY, CDR2 FYNNEI. CDR3 in amino acids: CASSETSAGNEQFF. The CDR3 bases are TGTGCCAGCAGTGAGACTAGTGCGGGTAATGAGCAGTTCTTC.

The V and J genes are TRBV5-1 and TRBJ2-2; 12 bases agree with TRBD2. Trimming cost V 5 bases and J 3 bases; bases outside gene matches: 8. The CDR3 sequence is 17 residues long. CDR1 and CDR2 from the germline V gene are SGHRS and YFSETQ. The CDR3 DNA is TGCGCCAGCAGAATTGGACTAGCGGGAAAAGACACCGGGGAGCTGTTTTTT. Encoded protein: CASRIGLAGKDTGELFF.

In regard to this clone: Additional DNA sequences in this sample encode the identical CDR3. V gene TRBV5-1 combines with J gene TRBJ1-2; D is uncertain. Trimming shortened V by 1 base and J by 1 base, and 5 bases separated the two germline ends. This CDR3 has 13 residues. Germline CDR1 reads SGHRS; CDR2 reads YFSETQ. The DNA of the CDR3 is TGCGCCAGCAGCTTGACAGATAACTATGGCTACACCTTC. Amino acid sequence: CASSLTDNYGYTF.

About this clone itself: The sample has other DNA sequences that encode this CDR3 too. The chain carries TRBV4-1 and TRBJ1-5; 10 nucleotides agree with TRBD1. Germline V gene data show CDR1 as MGHRA and CDR2 as YSYEKL. The V and J ends lost 0 bases and 2 bases, in that order; junction bases with no gene match: 1. The CDR3 is 16 residues long. The CDR3 DNA sequence: TGCGCCAGCAGCCAAGAGGGGACAGGGGGCAATCAGCCCCAGCATTTT. It is translated as CASSQEGTGGNQPQHF.

This sequence joins TRBV11-2 and TRBJ1-6; D is unclear. The length of the CDR3 is 15 residues. Trimming stripped 3 bases from V and 4 bases from J, with 10 bases between. Germline values: CDR1 SGHAT, CDR2 FQNNGV. CDR3 loop: CASSFTDEYNSPLHF. The CDR3 nucleotides are TGTGCCAGCAGCTTTACCGATGAGTATAATTCACCCCTCCACTTT.

The V call is TRBV7-6, the J call TRBJ1-6; D is ambiguous. Trimming shortened V by 5 bases and J by 1 base, and 9 bases separated the two germline ends. Germline V gives CDR1 SGHVS, CDR2 FNYEAQ. The CDR3 totals 15 residues. CDR3 sequence (DNA): TGTGCCAGCAGCCCCGACATATCCTATAATTCACCCCTCCACTTT. Its translation is CASSPDISYNSPLHF.

The V gene is TRBV30, the J gene TRBJ2-1; 13 nucleotides agree with TRBD2. The V gene end was trimmed by 1 base and the J gene end by 8 bases; junction bases not matched to a gene: 2. Germline assignment: CDR1 GTSNPN and CDR2 SVGIG (reference sequence). The CDR3 is 14 amino acids. DNA for the CDR3: TGTGCCTGGAGTGGGACTAGCGGGAGCTATGAGCAGTTCTTC. Encoded protein: CAWSGTSGSYEQFF.

The gene calls are TRBV4-1 and TRBJ2-5, with D tentatively TRBD1 (6 bases). CDR1 and CDR2 (germline): MGHRA, YSYEKL. The V end was cut by 4 bases, the J end by 1 base, with 10 bases between. The CDR3 runs to 14 residues. The CDR3 region is CASSLGQLQETQYF. CDR3 coding DNA: TGCGCCAGCAGCCTTGGACAGCTCCAAGAGACCCAGTACTTC.

The chain recombines TRBV10-3 with TRBJ2-7; D is uncertain. The CDR3 has 13 residues. V lost 8 bases and J 5 bases, leaving 16 bases between the germline ends. CDR1 and CDR2 (germline): ENHRY, SYGVKD. The CDR3 here is CAIATQPGHEQYF. Here the CDR3 DNA reads TGTGCCATCGCGACCCAGCCCGGCCACGAGCAGTACTTC.

This clone was detected only once. The chain has TRBV6-6 and TRBJ1-5; TRBD1 agrees at 9 bases. V dropped 2 bases and J dropped 7; count of bases not matched to a gene: 3. Germline CDR1 reads MNHNY; CDR2 reads SVGAGI (reference sequence). This CDR3 has 14 residues. The CDR3 loop is CASSYPGQGQPQHF. CDR3 in DNA: TGTGCCAGCAGTTACCCCGGACAGGGGCAGCCCCAGCATTTT.

V gene TRBV7-2 combines with J gene TRBJ1-2, with 12 nucleotides matching TRBD1. Germline assignment: CDR1 SGHTA and CDR2 FQGNSA. The trim removed 3 bases at V and 4 bases at J, leaving 3 bases unmatched. This CDR3 is 15 amino acids long. CDR3 in DNA: TGTGCCAGCAGCTTCGGGACAGGGGGCGGCTATGGCTACACCTTC. This sequence encodes CASSFGTGGGYGYTF.

The chain recombines TRBV4-2 with TRBJ2-7, with 12 bases matching TRBD1. The ends lost 3 bases at V and 4 bases at J; junction bases unmatched: 4. The length of the CDR3 is 15 residues. Germline-derived CDR1 and CDR2 are LGHNA and YNFKEQ. CDR3 coding DNA: TGTGCCAGCAGCCAGGGACAGGGGGCAGAGTACGAGCAGTACTTC. Amino acid sequence: CASSQGQGAEYEQYF.

The chain combines TRBV5-4 with TRBJ1-2; 10 bases match TRBD1. The length of the CDR3 is 15 residues. The germline gives CDR1 SGHNT, CDR2 YYREEE (reference sequence). The V and J ends lost 3 bases and 4 bases, in that order; junction bases with no gene match: 6. CDR3 sequence: CASSSTGGEGYGYTF. CDR3 bases: TGTGCCAGCAGCTCGACAGGGGGCGAGGGCTATGGCTACACCTTC.

This clone was recorded only once. The chain combines TRBV11-3 with TRBJ2-5; either TRBD1 or TRBD2 may supply D (5 bases each). Trimming cost V 4 bases and J 3 bases, with 21 bases left between them. CDR1 is SGHNT, CDR2 YENEEA, per germline. CDR3 length: 17 residues. The DNA for the CDR3 is TGTGCCAGCAGCTCGGGACCCAGAATAGACGGCGAAGAGACCCAGTACTTC. It translates to CASSSGPRIDGEETQYF.

V is TRBV5-4 and J is TRBJ2-3, with 7 bases aligning to TRBD2. The CDR3 has 17 amino acids. V dropped 4 bases and J dropped 3; count of bases not matched to a gene: 14. CDR1 is SGHNT and CDR2 is YYREEE in the germline V gene (reference sequence). CDR3: CASSQDGLASGTDTQYF. In DNA, the CDR3 is TGTGCCAGCAGCCAGGATGGGTTGGCTAGCGGAACAGATACGCAGTATTTT.

The chain joins TRBV5-1 to TRBJ1-1; tentatively, D is TRBD1 (5 bases). The CDR3 has 14 amino acids. The V end was cut by 0 bases, the J end by 3 bases, with 9 bases between. Germline V lookup: CDR1 SGHRS, CDR2 YFSETQ. The CDR3 region has the DNA TGCGCCAGCAGCTTGGGGTCAGGGTACACTGAAGCTTTCTTT. Its protein product is CASSLGSGYTEAFF.

The chain couples TRBV11-3 to TRBJ2-7; D call uncertain. Looked up from germline, CDR1 is SGHNT and CDR2 is YENEEA. This CDR3 is 14 amino acids long. V gave up 5 bases and J gave up 0 bases, with 11 bases separating them. The CDR3 coding sequence is TGTGCCAGCAGCCCCCGGGCCGACTCCTACGAGCAGTACTTC. It codes for CASSPRADSYEQYF.

This clone was recorded only once. The V call is TRBV5-4, the J call TRBJ1-2; no clear D gene. CDR1 and CDR2 from the germline V gene are SGHNT and YYREEE (reference sequence). The CDR3 totals 13 residues. Trimming took 3 bases from V and 6 from J, leaving 12 bases between them. This CDR3 reads CASSYDGLNGYTF. Here the CDR3 DNA reads TGTGCCAGCAGCTACGACGGATTAAATGGCTACACCTTC.

The chain is built from TRBV2 and TRBJ2-7; 7 bases align to TRBD1. This CDR3 contains 15 residues. CDR1 SNHLY and CDR2 FYNNEI come from the germline V gene. V lost 5 bases and J lost 0; bases outside the gene matches: 7. Here the CDR3 reads CASSRDSLSSYEQYF. In nucleotides, the CDR3 is TGTGCCAGCAGTCGGGACAGCTTAAGCTCCTACGAGCAGTACTTC. The full variable domain, in which reference TRBV2 and TRBJ2-7 provide the parts outside the CDR3, is EPEVTQTPSHQVTQMGQEVILRCVPISNHLYFYWYRQILGQKVEFLVSFYNNEISEKSEIFDDQFSVERPDGSNFTLKIRSTKLEDSAMYFCASSRDSLSSYEQYFGPGTRLTVT.

The chain couples TRBV6-5 to TRBJ1-5; D call uncertain. The germline V gene has CDR1 MNHEY and CDR2 SVGAGI. This CDR3 region has 14 residues. The germline V and J ends were trimmed by 6 bases and 1 base, with 10 bases remaining between them. CDR3 bases: TGTGCCAGCAGACAGACCCTCAGCAATCAGCCCCAGCATTTT. Protein sequence: CASRQTLSNQPQHF.

The V gene is TRBV11-2, the J gene TRBJ1-2, with D perhaps TRBD1 (6 bases). The CDR3 totals 13 residues. Germline CDR1 is SGHAT and CDR2 is FQNNGV. V was pared by 6 bases and J by 3 bases, with 11 bases between. CDR3 sequence reads: CASRPDSDYGYTF. The CDR3 region has the DNA TGTGCCAGCAGGCCGGACAGCGACTATGGCTACACCTTC.

The gene calls are TRBV6-5 and TRBJ2-7; TRBD1 agrees at 7 bases. CDR1 is MNHEY and CDR2 is SVGAGI in the germline V gene. This CDR3 is 14 amino acids long. Trimming took 7 bases from V and 4 from J; bases not matched to a gene: 10. This CDR3 is CASKRQGTGYEQYF. CDR3 nucleotide sequence: TGTGCCAGCAAACGACAGGGCACGGGGTACGAGCAGTACTTC.

This sequence joins TRBV19 and TRBJ2-3; D gene unclear. The V gene lost 1 base and the J gene lost 2 bases, with 7 bases spanning the gap. Germline-derived CDR1 and CDR2 are LNHDA and SQIVND (reference sequence). The CDR3 totals 14 residues. CDR3 nucleotides: TGTGCCAGTAGTATAGCCACCGCCACAGATACGCAGTATTTT. Its translation: CASSIATATDTQYF.

This chain joins TRBV19 and TRBJ1-5; 7 positions match TRBD1. Germline V gene data show CDR1 as LNHDA and CDR2 as SQIVND (reference sequence). The CDR3 sequence is 16 residues long. The ends lost 6 bases at V and 3 bases at J; junction bases unmatched: 11. DNA of the CDR3: TGTGCCAGTAGAACTCAGGACAGGTCCTTCAATCAGCCCCAGCATTTT. Translated, it gives CASRTQDRSFNQPQHF.